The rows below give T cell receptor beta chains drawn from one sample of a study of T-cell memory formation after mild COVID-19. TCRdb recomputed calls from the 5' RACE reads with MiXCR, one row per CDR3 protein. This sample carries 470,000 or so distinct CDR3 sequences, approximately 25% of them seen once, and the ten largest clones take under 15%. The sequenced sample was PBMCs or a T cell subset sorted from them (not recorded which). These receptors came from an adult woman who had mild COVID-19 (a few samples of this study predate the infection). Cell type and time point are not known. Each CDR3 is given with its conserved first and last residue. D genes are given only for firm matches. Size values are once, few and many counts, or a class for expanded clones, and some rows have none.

CDR3 DNA: TGTGCCAGCAAAGGACGGAGCTCCTACAATGAGCAGTTCTTC
CDR3 protein: CASKGRSSYNEQFF
V gene: TRBV27
D gene: -
clone size: few
J gene: TRBJ2-1

CDR3 DNA: TGTGCCAGCAGCTTGGTTGGCACCCTCAAGACAGATACGCAGTATTTT
CDR3 protein: CASSLVGTLKTDTQYF
V gene: TRBV5-6
D gene: -
clone size: once
J gene: TRBJ2-3

CDR3 DNA: TGTGCCAGCAGCCCGGCCTGGGCAGATACGCAGTATTTT
CDR3 protein: CASSPAWADTQYF
V gene: TRBV9
D gene: -
clone size: few
J gene: TRBJ2-3

CDR3 DNA: TGTGCCAGCAGCCGGGACAGGGCCAACTATGGCTACACCTTC
CDR3 protein: CASSRDRANYGYTF
V gene: TRBV7-9
D gene: TRBD1
clone size: -
J gene: TRBJ1-2

CDR3 DNA: TGTGCCAGCAGTTTTGGGACAGGGGGATGGACCCAGTACTTC
CDR3 protein: CASSFGTGGWTQYF
V gene: TRBV12-3/TRBV12-4
D gene: TRBD1
clone size: -
J gene: TRBJ2-5

CDR3 DNA: TGTGCCAGCAGTGCAGCAGGGGTAGAGACCCAGTACTTC
CDR3 protein: CASSAAGVETQYF
V gene: TRBV6-1
D gene: -
clone size: -
J gene: TRBJ2-5

CDR3 DNA: TGTGCCAGCAGCCCTAGAGGGCCTAGCGGGGGCCCGAGCTCCTACAATGAGCAGTTCTTC
CDR3 protein: CASSPRGPSGGPSSYNEQFF
V gene: TRBV7-8
D gene: TRBD2
clone size: -
J gene: TRBJ2-1

CDR3 DNA: TGCGCCAGCAGCTCGACGCGGACAGGGGGCACCGGGGAGCTGTTTTTT
CDR3 protein: CASSSTRTGGTGELFF
V gene: TRBV5-1
D gene: TRBD1
clone size: few
J gene: TRBJ2-2

CDR3 DNA: TGTGCCACCAGCAGAGATCGGTTTGTGGCGGGGGTTACCAATGAGCAGTTCTTC
CDR3 protein: CATSRDRFVAGVTNEQFF
V gene: TRBV15
D gene: TRBD2
clone size: -
J gene: TRBJ2-1

CDR3 DNA: TGCGCCAGCAGCCTTTCGGCGGGCGCCGAGCAGTACTTC
CDR3 protein: CASSLSAGAEQYF
V gene: TRBV4-3
D gene: -
clone size: few
J gene: TRBJ2-7

CDR3 DNA: TGTGCCAGCAGCTTGCGGGGAGGGGGCTTGTTCACTGAAGCTTTCTTT
CDR3 protein: CASSLRGGGLFTEAFF
V gene: TRBV5-5
D gene: TRBD1
clone size: few
J gene: TRBJ1-1

CDR3 DNA: TGTGCCAGCAGCTTAGGCCTAGCGGGACCAGACTACGAGCAGTACTTC
CDR3 protein: CASSLGLAGPDYEQYF
V gene: TRBV7-8
D gene: TRBD2
clone size: few
J gene: TRBJ2-7

CDR3 DNA: TGTGCCAGCAGTGAAGTCGGGACAACCTACAATGAGCAGTTCTTC
CDR3 protein: CASSEVGTTYNEQFF
V gene: TRBV6-1
D gene: -
clone size: -
J gene: TRBJ2-1

CDR3 DNA: TGTGCCAGCAGTGTTCAGGGAAATCCCCAGTACTTC
CDR3 protein: CASSVQGNPQYF
V gene: TRBV25-1
D gene: -
clone size: -
J gene: TRBJ2-4

CDR3 DNA: TGTGCCAGCAGTTACTCGGGGGGACGGAATAGCAATCAGCCCCAGCATTTT
CDR3 protein: CASSYSGGRNSNQPQHF
V gene: TRBV6-6
D gene: -
clone size: few
J gene: TRBJ1-5

CDR3 DNA: TGTGCCAGCAGCGTAGAGATTGGGACGGGAGGGCCGATAGATACGCAGTATTTT
CDR3 protein: CASSVEIGTGGPIDTQYF
V gene: TRBV9
D gene: TRBD2
clone size: many
J gene: TRBJ2-3

CDR3 DNA: TGTGCGGCCAGCTGGGGGCAGGGCCGAAACACTGAAGCTTTCTTT
CDR3 protein: CAASWGQGRNTEAFF
V gene: TRBV5-4
D gene: -
clone size: -
J gene: TRBJ1-1

CDR3 DNA: TGTGCCTGGAGCGGGACAGGGGTCAGCACAGATACGCAGTATTTT
CDR3 protein: CAWSGTGVSTDTQYF
V gene: TRBV30
D gene: TRBD1
clone size: -
J gene: TRBJ2-3

CDR3 DNA: TGCAGTGCTAGAGATAGGTTGTGGCCTAGCGGGGGATATGAGCAGTTCTTC
CDR3 protein: CSARDRLWPSGGYEQFF
V gene: TRBV20-1
D gene: TRBD2
clone size: -
J gene: TRBJ2-1

CDR3 DNA: TGTGCCAGCAGTTGGGGGACAACTGAAGCTTTCTTT
CDR3 protein: CASSWGTTEAFF
V gene: TRBV6-2/TRBV6-3
D gene: -
clone size: -
J gene: TRBJ1-1

CDR3 DNA: TGTGCCAGCAGCCGTAGACTAGCGGGGGCGAAGACGAACACCGGGGAGCTGTTTTTT
CDR3 protein: CASSRRLAGAKTNTGELFF
V gene: TRBV5-6
D gene: TRBD2
clone size: -
J gene: TRBJ2-2

CDR3 DNA: TGTGCCAGCAGTTCAACCAGCGGGAGAATTGTGGCAGAGACCCAGTACTTC
CDR3 protein: CASSSTSGRIVAETQYF
V gene: TRBV6-2/TRBV6-3
D gene: TRBD2
clone size: -
J gene: TRBJ2-5

CDR3 DNA: TGTGCCAGCAGTCCAACAGCAAATAAAGCTTTCTTT
CDR3 protein: CASSPTANKAFF
V gene: TRBV12-3/TRBV12-4
D gene: -
clone size: -
J gene: TRBJ1-1

CDR3 DNA: TGTGCCAGCGGAGGGGGGATGCAAGAGACCCAGTACTTC
CDR3 protein: CASGGGMQETQYF
V gene: TRBV4-2
D gene: -
clone size: -
J gene: TRBJ2-5

CDR3 DNA: TGCGCCAGCAGCTTGGCCGAAGGGACAGGGACCTACGAGCAGTACTTC
CDR3 protein: CASSLAEGTGTYEQYF
V gene: TRBV5-1
D gene: TRBD1
clone size: many
J gene: TRBJ2-7

CDR3 DNA: TGTGCCAGCAGTTACGGGGACAGGGGAGAGACCCAGTACTTC
CDR3 protein: CASSYGDRGETQYF
V gene: TRBV6-5
D gene: TRBD1
clone size: -
J gene: TRBJ2-5

CDR3 DNA: TGCGCCAGCAGCCCCTCGGACAGGAACTATGGCTACACCTTC
CDR3 protein: CASSPSDRNYGYTF
V gene: TRBV5-1
D gene: TRBD1
clone size: few
J gene: TRBJ1-2

CDR3 DNA: TGTGCCAGCAGTTTCCTCCCCTTACTAGCCAATGAGCAGTTCTTC
CDR3 protein: CASSFLPLLANEQFF
V gene: TRBV27
D gene: -
clone size: many
J gene: TRBJ2-1

CDR3 DNA: TGTGCCAGTAGTATGAGGGGACAGGAGGATGGCTACACCTTC
CDR3 protein: CASSMRGQEDGYTF
V gene: TRBV19
D gene: TRBD1
clone size: once
J gene: TRBJ1-2

CDR3 DNA: TGTGCCAGCAGCCTCCAGACTGTCCGGGGTGAGCAGTTCTTC
CDR3 protein: CASSLQTVRGEQFF
V gene: TRBV12-3/TRBV12-4
D gene: -
clone size: -
J gene: TRBJ2-1

CDR3 DNA: TGCGCCAGCAGCGTAATAGCGGGGGGACAAGAGACCCAGTACTTC
CDR3 protein: CASSVIAGGQETQYF
V gene: TRBV5-1
D gene: TRBD2
clone size: few
J gene: TRBJ2-5

CDR3 DNA: TGCGCCAGCAGCCGAGAGCGGGAGGTCTACAATGAGCAGTTCTTC
CDR3 protein: CASSREREVYNEQFF
V gene: TRBV4-3
D gene: TRBD2
clone size: few
J gene: TRBJ2-1

CDR3 DNA: TGTGCCATCAGTGAGTCAGGGCAGAACCAAGAGACCCAGTACTTC
CDR3 protein: CAISESGQNQETQYF
V gene: TRBV10-3
D gene: -
clone size: -
J gene: TRBJ2-5

CDR3 DNA: TGTGCCTGGAGTTCCCCTATGGAGACCCAGTACTTC
CDR3 protein: CAWSSPMETQYF
V gene: TRBV30
D gene: -
clone size: few
J gene: TRBJ2-5

CDR3 DNA: TGTGCCAGCAGTATCATTAGGAGCTCCTACGAGCAGTACTTC
CDR3 protein: CASSIIRSSYEQYF
V gene: TRBV7-2
D gene: -
clone size: -
J gene: TRBJ2-7

CDR3 DNA: TGCGCCAGCAGCTTGAATCCCTCCTACGAGCAGTACTTC
CDR3 protein: CASSLNPSYEQYF
V gene: TRBV5-1
D gene: -
clone size: many
J gene: TRBJ2-7

CDR3 DNA: TGCGCCAGCAGCCCGCCGGGGGGGGGCCTAAATGAGCAGTTCTTC
CDR3 protein: CASSPPGGGLNEQFF
V gene: TRBV5-1
D gene: TRBD2
clone size: few
J gene: TRBJ2-1

CDR3 DNA: TGTGCCAGCAGTGCTGGGTGGGGTGCCTACGAGCAGTACTTC
CDR3 protein: CASSAGWGAYEQYF
V gene: TRBV2
D gene: -
clone size: -
J gene: TRBJ2-7

CDR3 DNA: TGCAGTGCTCCCGGGCTACCGACAATAGATACGCAGTATTTT
CDR3 protein: CSAPGLPTIDTQYF
V gene: TRBV20-1
D gene: -
clone size: -
J gene: TRBJ2-3

CDR3 DNA: TGTGCCAGCAGCGAGGGAGGACAGAATTCCTTCAAGAACACCGGGGAGCTGTTTTTT
CDR3 protein: CASSEGGQNSFKNTGELFF
V gene: TRBV9
D gene: -
clone size: many
J gene: TRBJ2-2

CDR3 DNA: TGTGCCAGCAGCCGACCCTCGGGACATTTCCACAATGAGCAGTACTTC
CDR3 protein: CASSRPSGHFHNEQYF
V gene: TRBV7-9
D gene: -
clone size: few
J gene: TRBJ2-7

CDR3 DNA: TGTGCCAGCAGCTGGGGTTCAGTAGGTCGGCCAGGAAAACTGTTTTTT
CDR3 protein: CASSWGSVGRPGKLFF
V gene: TRBV7-9
D gene: -
clone size: -
J gene: TRBJ1-4

CDR3 DNA: TGTGCCAGCAGTTCCATGATTGATAGCGGGGGAGGAGATACGCAGTATTTT
CDR3 protein: CASSSMIDSGGGDTQYF
V gene: TRBV12-3/TRBV12-4
D gene: TRBD2
clone size: -
J gene: TRBJ2-3

CDR3 DNA: TGTGCCAGCAGCTTACGGACAGGCAAAAGCGAGCAGTACTTC
CDR3 protein: CASSLRTGKSEQYF
V gene: TRBV11-1
D gene: TRBD1
clone size: few
J gene: TRBJ2-7

CDR3 DNA: TGCAGTGCATTGACCGGGACAGGGTCCAAAAACATTCAGTACTTC
CDR3 protein: CSALTGTGSKNIQYF
V gene: TRBV20-1
D gene: TRBD1
clone size: -
J gene: TRBJ2-4

CDR3 DNA: TGTGCCAGCAGTTACTCGCAGAACTATGGCTACACCTTC
CDR3 protein: CASSYSQNYGYTF
V gene: TRBV6-6
D gene: -
clone size: -
J gene: TRBJ1-2

CDR3 DNA: TGTGCCAGCAGGACAGGGGGGAAAGAGACCCAGTACTTC
CDR3 protein: CASRTGGKETQYF
V gene: TRBV6-6
D gene: TRBD1
clone size: -
J gene: TRBJ2-5

CDR3 DNA: TGCGCCAGCAGCCAAGACAGGAGCACCGGGGAGCTGTTTTTT
CDR3 protein: CASSQDRSTGELFF
V gene: TRBV4-1
D gene: -
clone size: many
J gene: TRBJ2-2

CDR3 DNA: TGTGCCAGCAGCTTACAACAGGGAAGCGGCTACACCTTC
CDR3 protein: CASSLQQGSGYTF
V gene: TRBV11-2
D gene: -
clone size: -
J gene: TRBJ1-2

CDR3 DNA: TGTGCCAGCGGTGAGAGCGGGAGGGCCTATGAGCAGTTCTTC
CDR3 protein: CASGESGRAYEQFF
V gene: TRBV27
D gene: TRBD2
clone size: few
J gene: TRBJ2-1

CDR3 DNA: TGTGCCAGCAGCACCCACGGGGGGAGAGCGACCGGGGAGCTGTTTTTT
CDR3 protein: CASSTHGGRATGELFF
V gene: TRBV9
D gene: TRBD2
clone size: few
J gene: TRBJ2-2

CDR3 DNA: TGTGCCAGCAGCCTAGGATCCGGGGGGGCCGATAGCTATGGCTACACCTTC
CDR3 protein: CASSLGSGGADSYGYTF
V gene: TRBV11-2
D gene: -
clone size: -
J gene: TRBJ1-2

CDR3 DNA: TGTGCCACCAGTGCCGGGGGCCGCCCCAAAGAGACCCAGTACTTC
CDR3 protein: CATSAGGRPKETQYF
V gene: TRBV24-1
D gene: -
clone size: few
J gene: TRBJ2-5

CDR3 DNA: TGTGCCAGCAGCTTAGGGAGGGCCGGTTACAATGAGCAGTTCTTC
CDR3 protein: CASSLGRAGYNEQFF
V gene: TRBV11-2
D gene: -
clone size: few
J gene: TRBJ2-1

CDR3 DNA: TGCGCCAGCAGCTTGGGGTCTAGCGGAATTCAAGAGACCCAGTACTTC
CDR3 protein: CASSLGSSGIQETQYF
V gene: TRBV5-1
D gene: TRBD2
clone size: -
J gene: TRBJ2-5

CDR3 DNA: TGTGCCATCATGGGGGCTAGCTCCTACGAGCAGTACTTC
CDR3 protein: CAIMGASSYEQYF
V gene: TRBV10-3
D gene: -
clone size: few
J gene: TRBJ2-7

CDR3 DNA: TGTGCCACCAGCAGAGGGAACAGGGAGTGGCCGTACGAGCAGTACTTC
CDR3 protein: CATSRGNREWPYEQYF
V gene: TRBV15
D gene: -
clone size: -
J gene: TRBJ2-7

CDR3 DNA: TGTGCCAGCAGCCATGACAGGGCCGATGCCTGGTTGGGCAATCAGCCCCAGCATTTT
CDR3 protein: CASSHDRADAWLGNQPQHF
V gene: TRBV7-3
D gene: TRBD1
clone size: -
J gene: TRBJ1-5

CDR3 DNA: TGCAGTGCCCAAACCGAGCTGATGAACACCGGGGAGCTGTTTTTT
CDR3 protein: CSAQTELMNTGELFF
V gene: TRBV20-1
D gene: -
clone size: few
J gene: TRBJ2-2